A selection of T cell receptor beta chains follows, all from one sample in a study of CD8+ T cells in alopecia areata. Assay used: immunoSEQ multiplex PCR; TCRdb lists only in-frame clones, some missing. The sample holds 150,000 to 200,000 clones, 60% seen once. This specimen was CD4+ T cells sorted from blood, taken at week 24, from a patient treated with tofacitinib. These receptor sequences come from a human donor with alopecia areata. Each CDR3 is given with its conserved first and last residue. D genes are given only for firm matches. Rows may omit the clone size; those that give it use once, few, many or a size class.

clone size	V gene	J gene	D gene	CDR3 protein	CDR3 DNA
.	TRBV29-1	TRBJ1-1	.	CSAITSGNTEAFF	TGCAGCGCTATAACCTCGGGGAACACTGAAGCTTTCTTT
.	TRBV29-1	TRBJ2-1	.	CSVEDPGGQGNEQFF	TGCAGCGTTGAAGATCCAGGGGGGCAGGGCAATGAGCAGTTCTTC
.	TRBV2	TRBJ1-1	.	CAGDKQNTEAFF	TGTGCCGGGGACAAGCAGAACACTGAAGCTTTCTTT
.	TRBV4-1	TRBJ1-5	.	CASSQHTNQPQHF	TGCGCCAGCAGCCAACATACTAATCAGCCCCAGCATTTT
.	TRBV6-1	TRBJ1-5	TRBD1	CASSVIGGTGEGGNQPQHF	TGTGCCAGCAGTGTGATAGGGGGGACAGGGGAAGGTGGAAATCAGCCCCAGCATTTT
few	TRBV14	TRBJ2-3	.	CASSQDASSDTQYF	TGTGCCAGCAGCCAAGACGCTAGCTCAGATACGCAGTATTTT
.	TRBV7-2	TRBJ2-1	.	CASSLEGSIQDEQFF	TGTGCCAGCAGCTTAGAAGGCAGCATCCAGGATGAGCAGTTCTTC
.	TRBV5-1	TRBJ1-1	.	CASSLDNVNTEAFF	TGCGCCAGCAGCTTGGATAATGTGAACACTGAAGCTTTCTTT
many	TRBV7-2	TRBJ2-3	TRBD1	CASSQNRGRTDTQYF	TGTGCCAGCAGCCAAAACAGGGGGCGCACAGATACGCAGTATTTT
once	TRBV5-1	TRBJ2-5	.	CASTRGGAGLETQYF	TGCGCCAGCACCAGGGGAGGAGCGGGGCTGGAGACCCAGTACTTC
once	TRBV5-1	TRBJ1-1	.	CASSPDNTFEAFF	TGCGCCAGCAGCCCGGACAACACCTTTGAAGCTTTCTTT
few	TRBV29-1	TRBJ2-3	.	CSVDYGTDTQYF	TGCAGCGTCGACTATGGCACAGATACGCAGTATTTT
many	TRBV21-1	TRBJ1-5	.	CANPRDRATDSNQPQHF	TGTGCCAATCCCCGGGACAGGGCTACTGATAGCAATCAGCCCCAGCATTTT
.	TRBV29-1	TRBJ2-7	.	CSVGPTGYSSYEQYF	TGCAGCGTTGGACCGACAGGCTATTCATCCTACGAGCAGTACTTC
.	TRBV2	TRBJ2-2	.	CASSGESTGELFF	TGTGCCAGCAGTGGGGAATCCACCGGGGAGCTGTTTTTT
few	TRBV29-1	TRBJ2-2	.	CSVAGSPGELFF	TGCAGCGTTGCCGGAAGCCCCGGGGAGCTGTTTTTT
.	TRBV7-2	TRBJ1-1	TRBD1	CASSPWTGMNTEAFF	TGTGCCAGCAGCCCATGGACAGGGATGAACACTGAAGCTTTCTTT
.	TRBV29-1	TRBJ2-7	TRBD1	CSVVGTGSYEQYF	TGCAGCGTTGTAGGGACAGGATCGTACGAGCAGTACTTC
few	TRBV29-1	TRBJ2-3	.	CSVGFTDTQYF	TGCAGCGTTGGCTTTACGGATACGCAGTATTTT
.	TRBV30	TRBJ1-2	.	CAWSGPREVFTF	TGTGCCTGGAGTGGTCCCAGGGAGGTCTTCACCTTC
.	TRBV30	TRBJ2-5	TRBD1	CAWDGTGGETQYF	TGTGCCTGGGACGGGACAGGTGGGGAGACCCAGTACTTC
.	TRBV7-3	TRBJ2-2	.	CASSLTSRQTGELFF	TGTGCCAGCAGCTTAACCTCCAGGCAAACCGGGGAGCTGTTTTTT
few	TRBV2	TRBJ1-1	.	CGRRGSGNTEAFF	TGTGGTCGGAGGGGATCGGGAAACACTGAAGCTTTCTTT
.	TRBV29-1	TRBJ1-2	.	CSVDLSRGGYTF	TGCAGCGTTGATCTCTCCAGGGGCGGCTACACCTTC
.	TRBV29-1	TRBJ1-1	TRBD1	CSVVDREIMNTEAFF	TGCAGCGTTGTGGACAGGGAAATCATGAACACTGAAGCTTTCTTT
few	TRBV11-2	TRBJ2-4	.	CASRPRGVDIQYF	TGTGCCAGCAGGCCTAGGGGGGTAGACATTCAGTACTTC
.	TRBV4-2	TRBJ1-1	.	CASSQARTATEAFF	TGTGCCAGCAGCCAAGCCAGGACTGCGACTGAAGCTTTCTTT
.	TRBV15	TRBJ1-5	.	CATSRDWGGQQPQHF	TGTGCCACCAGCAGAGATTGGGGCGGGCAACAGCCCCAGCATTTT
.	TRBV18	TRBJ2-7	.	CASSPPLVYEQYF	TGTGCCAGCTCACCCCCTTTGGTGTACGAGCAGTACTTC
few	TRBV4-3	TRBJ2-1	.	CASSHQGISLNEQFF	TGCGCCAGCAGCCACCAGGGGATATCATTGAATGAGCAGTTCTTC
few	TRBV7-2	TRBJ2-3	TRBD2	CASSLAGAPTDTQYF	TGTGCCAGCAGCCTAGCGGGGGCTCCCACAGATACGCAGTATTTT
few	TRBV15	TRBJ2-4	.	CATSPPTGSFNIQYF	TGTGCCACCAGCCCCCCTACGGGCAGCTTCAACATTCAGTACTTC
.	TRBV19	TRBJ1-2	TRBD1	CASRDRGSDGYTF	TGTGCCAGTAGGGACAGGGGGAGTGATGGCTACACCTTC
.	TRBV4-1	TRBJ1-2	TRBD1	CASSQAGGDYGYTF	TGCGCCAGCAGCCAAGCAGGGGGGGACTATGGCTACACCTTC
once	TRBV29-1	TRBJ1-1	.	CSVGREEIMNTEAFF	TGCAGCGTCGGGCGGGAGGAGATCATGAACACTGAAGCTTTCTTT
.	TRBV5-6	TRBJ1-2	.	CASSLVDRNYGYTF	TGTGCCAGCAGCTTGGTGGACAGAAACTATGGCTACACCTTC
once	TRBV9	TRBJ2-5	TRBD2	CASSVGLAEETQYF	TGTGCCAGCAGCGTGGGGCTAGCGGAAGAGACCCAGTACTTC
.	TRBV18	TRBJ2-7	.	CASSPYGHEQYF	TGTGCCAGCTCACCGTACGGACACGAGCAGTACTTC
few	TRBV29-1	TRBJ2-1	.	CSVGLLNQQFF	TGCAGCGTTGGCCTTCTTAATCAGCAGTTCTTC
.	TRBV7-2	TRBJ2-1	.	CASSLVGTSGEQFF	TGTGCCAGCAGCTTAGTTGGGACTTCTGGTGAGCAGTTCTTC
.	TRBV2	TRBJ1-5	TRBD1	CASSVGDSQPQHF	TGTGCCAGCAGTGTAGGGGACAGTCAGCCCCAGCATTTT
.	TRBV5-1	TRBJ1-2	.	CASSSDIPNGYTF	TGCGCCAGCAGCTCCGACATCCCCAATGGCTACACCTTC
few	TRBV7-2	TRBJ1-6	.	CASSLVARASYNSPLHF	TGTGCCAGCAGCTTAGTTGCCAGGGCCTCCTATAATTCACCCCTCCACTTT
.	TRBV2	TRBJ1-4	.	CASSEAGQSEKLFF	TGTGCCAGCAGTGAAGCCGGACAGTCTGAAAAACTGTTTTTT
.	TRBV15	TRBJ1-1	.	CATSRPTVNTEAFF	TGTGCCACCAGCAGACCGACGGTGAACACTGAAGCTTTCTTT
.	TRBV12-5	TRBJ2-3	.	CASGKQDPSTDTQYF	TGTGCTAGTGGAAAACAGGATCCTAGCACAGATACGCAGTATTTT
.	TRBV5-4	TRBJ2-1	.	CASRLGPNNEQFF	TGTGCCAGCAGGTTGGGACCAAACAATGAGCAGTTCTTC